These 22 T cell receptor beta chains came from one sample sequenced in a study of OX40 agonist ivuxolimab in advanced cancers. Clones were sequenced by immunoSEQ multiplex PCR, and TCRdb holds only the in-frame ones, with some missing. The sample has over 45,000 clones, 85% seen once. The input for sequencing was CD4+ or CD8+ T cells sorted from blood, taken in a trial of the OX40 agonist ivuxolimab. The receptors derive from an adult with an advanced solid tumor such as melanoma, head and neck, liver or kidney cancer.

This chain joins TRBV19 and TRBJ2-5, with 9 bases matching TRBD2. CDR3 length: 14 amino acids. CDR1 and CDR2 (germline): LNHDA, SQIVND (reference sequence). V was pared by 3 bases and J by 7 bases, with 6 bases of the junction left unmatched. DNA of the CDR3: TGTGCCAGTAGTATTGGCGGGGGGGCGACGACCCAGTACTTC. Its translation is CASSIGGGATTQYF.

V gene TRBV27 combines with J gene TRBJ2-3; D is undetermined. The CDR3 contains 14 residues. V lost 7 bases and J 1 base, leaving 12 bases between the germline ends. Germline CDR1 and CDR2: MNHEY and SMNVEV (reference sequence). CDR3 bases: TGTGCCAGCATCCCATTCCGGGGCACAGATACGCAGTATTTT. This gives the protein CASIPFRGTDTQYF.

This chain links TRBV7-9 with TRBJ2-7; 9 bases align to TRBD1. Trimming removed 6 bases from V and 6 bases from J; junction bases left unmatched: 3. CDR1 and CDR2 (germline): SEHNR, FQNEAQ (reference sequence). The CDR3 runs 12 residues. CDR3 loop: CASSRQGGEQYF. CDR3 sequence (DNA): TGTGCCAGCAGTAGACAGGGGGGCGAGCAGTACTTC.

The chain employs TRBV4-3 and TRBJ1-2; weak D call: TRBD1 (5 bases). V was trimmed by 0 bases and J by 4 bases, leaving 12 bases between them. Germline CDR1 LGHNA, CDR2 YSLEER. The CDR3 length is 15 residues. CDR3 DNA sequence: TGCGCCAGCAGCCAAGATTTTGGGACGTTCTATGGCTACACCTTC. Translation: CASSQDFGTFYGYTF.

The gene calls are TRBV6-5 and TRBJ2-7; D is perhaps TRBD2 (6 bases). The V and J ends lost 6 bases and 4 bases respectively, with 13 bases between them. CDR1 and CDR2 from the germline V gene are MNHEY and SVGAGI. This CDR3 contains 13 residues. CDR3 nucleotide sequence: TGTGCCAGCAGCCGAGTCGCGGGATACGAGCAGTACTTC. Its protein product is CASSRVAGYEQYF.

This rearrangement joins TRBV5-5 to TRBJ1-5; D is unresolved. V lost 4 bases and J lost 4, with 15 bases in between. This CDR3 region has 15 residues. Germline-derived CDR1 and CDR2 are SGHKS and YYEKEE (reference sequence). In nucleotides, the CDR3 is TGTGCCAGCAGCCAAGAGTTGGGAGGGAATCAGCCCCAGCATTTT. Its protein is CASSQELGGNQPQHF.

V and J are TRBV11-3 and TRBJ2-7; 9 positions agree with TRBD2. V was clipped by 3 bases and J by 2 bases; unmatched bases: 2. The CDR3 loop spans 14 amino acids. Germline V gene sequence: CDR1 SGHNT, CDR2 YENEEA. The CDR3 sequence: CASSLSGRPYEQYF. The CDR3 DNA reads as TGTGCCAGCAGCTTGAGCGGGAGGCCCTACGAGCAGTACTTC.

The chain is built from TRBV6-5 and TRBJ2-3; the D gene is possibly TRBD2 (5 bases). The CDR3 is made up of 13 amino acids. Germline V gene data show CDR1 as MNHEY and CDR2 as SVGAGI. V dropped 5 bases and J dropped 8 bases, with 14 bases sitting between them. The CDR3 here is CASSPPLAGTQYF. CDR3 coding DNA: TGTGCCAGCAGTCCCCCCCTCGCGGGTACGCAGTATTTT.

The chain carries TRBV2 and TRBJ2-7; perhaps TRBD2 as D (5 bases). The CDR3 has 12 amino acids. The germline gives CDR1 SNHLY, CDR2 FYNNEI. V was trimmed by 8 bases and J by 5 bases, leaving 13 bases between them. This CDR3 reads CASGRASNEQYF. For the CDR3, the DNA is TGTGCCAGCGGTAGGGCTAGCAACGAGCAGTACTTC.

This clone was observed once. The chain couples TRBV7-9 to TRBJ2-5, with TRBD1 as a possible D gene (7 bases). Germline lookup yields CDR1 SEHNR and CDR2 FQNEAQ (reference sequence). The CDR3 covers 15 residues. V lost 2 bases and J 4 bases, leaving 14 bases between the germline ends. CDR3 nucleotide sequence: TGTGCCAGCAGCTTATCAGGGGGGCGAGGAGAGACCCAGTACTTC. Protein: CASSLSGGRGETQYF. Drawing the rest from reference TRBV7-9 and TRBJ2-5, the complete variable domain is DTGVSQNPRHKITKRGQNVTFRCDPISEHNRLYWYRQTLGQGPEFLTYFQNEAQLEKSRLLSDRFSAERPKGSFSTLEIQRTEQGDSAMYLCASSLSGGRGETQYFGPGTRLLVL.

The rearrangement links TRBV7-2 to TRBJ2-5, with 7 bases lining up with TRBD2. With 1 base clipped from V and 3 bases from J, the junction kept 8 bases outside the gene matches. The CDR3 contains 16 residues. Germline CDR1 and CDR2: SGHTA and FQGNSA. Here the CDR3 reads CASSLVGGGKKETQYF. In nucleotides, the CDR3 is TGTGCCAGCAGCTTAGTAGGCGGGGGAAAGAAAGAGACCCAGTACTTC.

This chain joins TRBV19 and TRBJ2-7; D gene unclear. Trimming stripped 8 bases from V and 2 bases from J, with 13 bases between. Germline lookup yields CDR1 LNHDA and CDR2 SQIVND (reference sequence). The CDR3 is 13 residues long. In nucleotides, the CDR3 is TGTGCCAGTTCGCGATTCGCAGCCTACGAGCAGTACTTC. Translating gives CASSRFAAYEQYF.

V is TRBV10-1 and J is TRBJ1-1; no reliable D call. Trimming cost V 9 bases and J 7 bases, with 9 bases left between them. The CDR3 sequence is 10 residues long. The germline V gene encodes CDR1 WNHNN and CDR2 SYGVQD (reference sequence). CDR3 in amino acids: CARTKYEAFF. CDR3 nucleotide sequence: TGCGCCAGGACTAAATATGAAGCTTTCTTT.

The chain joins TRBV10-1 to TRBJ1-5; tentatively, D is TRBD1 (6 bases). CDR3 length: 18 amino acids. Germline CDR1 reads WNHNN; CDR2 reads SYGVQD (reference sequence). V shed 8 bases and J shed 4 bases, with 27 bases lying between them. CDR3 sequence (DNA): TGCGCCAGCCCCATGGGAGGGGGGCAGAAGAGTGGGAATCAGCCCCAGCATTTT. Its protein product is CASPMGGGQKSGNQPQHF.

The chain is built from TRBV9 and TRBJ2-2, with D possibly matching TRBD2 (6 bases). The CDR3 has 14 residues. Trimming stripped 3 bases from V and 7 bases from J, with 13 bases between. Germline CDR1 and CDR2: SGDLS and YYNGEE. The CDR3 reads CASSEEGVGGELFF. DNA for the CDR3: TGTGCCAGCAGCGAGGAGGGAGTGGGCGGGGAGCTGTTTTTT.

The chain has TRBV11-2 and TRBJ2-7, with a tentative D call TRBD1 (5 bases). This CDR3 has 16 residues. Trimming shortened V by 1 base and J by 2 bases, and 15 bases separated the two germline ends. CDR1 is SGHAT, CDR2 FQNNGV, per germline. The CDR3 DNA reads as TGTGCCAGCAGCTTAGCCCGTCAGGGCCTCGCCTACGAGCAGTACTTC. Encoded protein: CASSLARQGLAYEQYF.

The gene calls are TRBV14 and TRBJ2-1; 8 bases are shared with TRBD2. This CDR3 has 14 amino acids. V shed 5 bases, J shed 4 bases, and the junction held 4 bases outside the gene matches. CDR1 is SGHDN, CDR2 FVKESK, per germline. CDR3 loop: CASSGTSWYNEQFF. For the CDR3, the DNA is TGTGCCAGCAGCGGGACTAGTTGGTACAATGAGCAGTTCTTC.

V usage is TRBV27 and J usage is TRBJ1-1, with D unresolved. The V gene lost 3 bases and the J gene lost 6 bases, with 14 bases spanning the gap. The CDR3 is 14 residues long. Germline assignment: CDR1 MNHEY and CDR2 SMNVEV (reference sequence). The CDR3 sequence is CASSFWGAMSEAFF. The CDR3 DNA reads TGTGCCAGCAGTTTTTGGGGTGCTATGTCTGAAGCTTTCTTT.

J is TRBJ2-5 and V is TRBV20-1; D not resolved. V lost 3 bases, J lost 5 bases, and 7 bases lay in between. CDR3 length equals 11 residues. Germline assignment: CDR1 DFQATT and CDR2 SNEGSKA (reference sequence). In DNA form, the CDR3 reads TGCAGTGCTAGGAAATTGGAGACCCAGTACTTC. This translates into CSARKLETQYF.

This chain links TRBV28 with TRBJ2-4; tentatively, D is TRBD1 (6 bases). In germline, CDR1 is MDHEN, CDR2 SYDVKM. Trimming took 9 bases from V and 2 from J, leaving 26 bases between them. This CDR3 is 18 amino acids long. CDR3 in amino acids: CARDATGPKFLTKNIQYF. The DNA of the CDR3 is TGTGCCAGGGATGCGACAGGTCCTAAGTTTCTTACCAAAAACATTCAGTACTTC.

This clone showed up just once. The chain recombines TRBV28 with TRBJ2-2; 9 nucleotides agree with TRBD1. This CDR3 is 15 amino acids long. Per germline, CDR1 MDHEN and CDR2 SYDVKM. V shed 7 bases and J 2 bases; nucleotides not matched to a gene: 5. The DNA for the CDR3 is TGTGCCAGCAATTCGGGACAGGGCAACACCGGGGAGCTGTTTTTT. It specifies CASNSGQGNTGELFF.

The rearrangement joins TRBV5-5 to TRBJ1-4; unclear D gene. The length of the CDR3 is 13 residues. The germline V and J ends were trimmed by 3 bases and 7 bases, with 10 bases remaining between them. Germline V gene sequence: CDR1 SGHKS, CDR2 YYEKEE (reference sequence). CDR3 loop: CASSSPVPEKLFF. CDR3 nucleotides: TGTGCCAGCAGCTCTCCGGTCCCTGAAAAACTGTTTTTT.